The present entry profiles one T cell receptor (beta chain) with its context. These data belong to a study of blood T cell repertoires in COVID-19. Clones were read by immunoSEQ multiplex PCR, and TCRdb kept only the in-frame ones, dropping some. The table records some 250,000 clones, approximately 89% of them present only once. Germline lookup yields CDR1 MDHEN and CDR2 SYDVKM. There are 15 residues in the CDR3. Trimming took off 4 bases at V and 10 bases at J, with 22 bases between the two ends. Sequenced: PBMCs or T cells enriched from blood (not recorded which). This receptor was taken from a woman aged 25 to 39 with acute COVID-19. The genes are TRBV28 and TRBJ1-1; D possibly corresponds to TRBD1 (6 bases). DNA for the CDR3: TGTGCCAGCAGTTCAGGTAACAGGGAAGAGGTCGCAGCTTTCTTT. Translation gives CASSSGNREEVAAFF.